This T cell receptor (beta chain) was sequenced during a study of HIV-infected patients and healthy controls. This clonotype was counted many times. From the 5' RACE reads, TCRdb called clonotypes with MiXCR, one entry per CDR3 protein. Seen here are 60,000 to 70,000 distinct CDR3 sequences, 15% to 20% observed once, and the top ten hold around 1.4%. The origin of this receptor is a human donor in good health. The specimen was CD4+ T cells from blood.

Here the CDR3 DNA reads TGTGCCAGCAGCCAACCGGGACGCCGAGGAACTGAAGCTTTCTTT. This translates into CASSQPGRRGTEAFF. The chain is built from TRBV7-2 and TRBJ1-1; D is perhaps TRBD1 (5 bases). The CDR3 sequence is 15 residues long. The V end was cut by 5 bases, the J end by 5 bases, with 18 bases between. Per germline, CDR1 SGHTA and CDR2 FQGNSA.